Listed here are 4 T cell receptor beta chains from one sample, sequenced in a study of cytomegalovirus exposure and HLA in healthy donors. It was with 60 Vbeta and 13 Jbeta primers that the PCR ran. TCRdb's copy holds only in-frame clones and misses some; the assay was immunoSEQ multiplex PCR. This sample has more than 150,000 clones, with just under 80% found just once. Sequencing was carried out using PBMCs. The source is a woman between 50 and 59 years old in good health and CMV-seropositive.

The chain has TRBV25-1 and TRBJ1-1; 7 positions match TRBD1. Losses at the gene ends were 7 bases for V and 4 bases for J; bases not matched to a gene: 3. Looked up from germline, CDR1 is MGHDK and CDR2 is SYGVNS. The CDR3 is made up of 12 amino acids. The DNA for the CDR3 is TGTGCCAGCAACAGGGACAGCACTGAAGCTTTCTTT. Translation gives CASNRDSTEAFF.

This clone was seen a single time. This sequence joins TRBV28 and TRBJ2-2; 9 nucleotides align to TRBD1. J lost 3 bases, V lost 5 bases, and 4 bases had no gene match. CDR3 length equals 15 residues. Germline V gene lookup returns CDR1 MDHEN and CDR2 SYDVKM. The CDR3 here is CASSAGDRDTGELFF. The CDR3 DNA reads as TGTGCCAGCAGTGCAGGGGACAGGGACACCGGGGAGCTGTTTTTT.

This clone appeared a single time. The chain couples TRBV5-1 to TRBJ2-5, with a weak D call TRBD2 (5 bases). Germline-derived CDR1 and CDR2 are SGHRS and YFSETQ. Trimming removed 2 bases at V and 5 bases at J, with 16 bases between. The CDR3 covers 15 residues. For the CDR3, the DNA is TGCGCCAGCAGCTTATTACGGGGTTCCACGGAGACCCAGTACTTC. Its translation: CASSLLRGSTETQYF.

The genes are TRBV10-3 and TRBJ2-1; 11 positions match TRBD2. The germline CDR1 and CDR2 sequences are ENHRY and SYGVKD. After removal of 0 bases from V and 7 bases from J, the junction contained 5 bases not matched to a gene. This CDR3 contains 16 residues. CDR3 residues: CAISESIAGGWNEQFF. In nucleotides, the CDR3 is TGTGCCATCAGTGAGTCGATAGCGGGAGGGTGGAATGAGCAGTTCTTC.